This TCR beta chain was identified during a study of vaccination and CD4 T cells after COVID-19. The time point: late sampling 161 to 241 days after vaccination in a few convalescent patients. Indicated treatment: roughly 10-day PBMC culture with coronavirus spike peptide pools or control peptides (ViraFEST assay). This CDR3 contains 15 residues. Trimming took 8 bases from V and 2 from J, leaving 18 bases between them. Germline CDR1 MGHRA, CDR2 YSYEKL. Sequencing of cultured CD4+ T cell DNA used the Oncomine TCR Beta short-read assay. TCRdb recomputed calls from the PCR reads with MiXCR, one row per CDR3 protein. This sample has 20,000 to 30,000 distinct CDR3 sequences, with roughly 38% found just once. Points on this clonotype: Its antigen is unknown.

Sequencing was performed on CD4+ T cells from blood, cultured in vitro, taken about 7 months after SARS-CoV-2 vaccination. This receptor was taken from a human donor who had recovered from COVID-19. The rearrangement links TRBV4-1 to TRBJ2-5; D could derive from TRBD1 or TRBD2 (8 bases each). DNA for the CDR3: TGCGCCAGCTTAGCGGGACAGGAAAATCAAGAGACCCAGTACTTC. Its protein is CASLAGQENQETQYF.